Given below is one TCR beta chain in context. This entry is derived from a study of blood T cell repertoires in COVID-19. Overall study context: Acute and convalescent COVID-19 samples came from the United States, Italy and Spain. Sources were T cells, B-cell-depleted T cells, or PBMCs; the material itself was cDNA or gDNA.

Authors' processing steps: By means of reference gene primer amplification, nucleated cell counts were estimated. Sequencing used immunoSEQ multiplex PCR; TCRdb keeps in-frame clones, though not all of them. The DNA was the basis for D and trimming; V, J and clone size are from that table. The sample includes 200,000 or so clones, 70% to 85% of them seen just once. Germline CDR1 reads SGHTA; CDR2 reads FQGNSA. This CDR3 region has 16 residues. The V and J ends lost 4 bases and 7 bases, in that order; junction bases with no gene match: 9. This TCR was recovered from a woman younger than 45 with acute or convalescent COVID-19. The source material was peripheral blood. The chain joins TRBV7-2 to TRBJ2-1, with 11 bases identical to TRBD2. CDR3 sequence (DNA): TGTGCCAGCAGCTCAAGACCTAGCGGGGGGTGGAATGAGCAGTTCTTC. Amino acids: CASSSRPSGGWNEQFF.